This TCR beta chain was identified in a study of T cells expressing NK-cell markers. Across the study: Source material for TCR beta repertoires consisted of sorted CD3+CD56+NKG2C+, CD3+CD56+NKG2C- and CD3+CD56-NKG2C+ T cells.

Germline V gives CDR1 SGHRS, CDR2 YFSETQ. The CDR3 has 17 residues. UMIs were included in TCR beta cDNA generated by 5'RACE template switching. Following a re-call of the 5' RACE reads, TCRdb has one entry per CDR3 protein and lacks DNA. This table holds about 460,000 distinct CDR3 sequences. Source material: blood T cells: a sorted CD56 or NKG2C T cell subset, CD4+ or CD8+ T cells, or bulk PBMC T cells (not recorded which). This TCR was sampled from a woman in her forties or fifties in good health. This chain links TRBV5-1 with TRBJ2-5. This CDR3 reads CASSLMRLEVVAETQYF.